A selection of T cell receptor beta chains follows, all from one sample in a study of blood T cell repertoires in COVID-19. Repertoires were generated with immunoSEQ multiplex PCR, while TCRdb's copy carries only in-frame clones and drops some. The sample yields around 110,000 clones, roughly 90% seen once. Source material: peripheral blood. These receptors originate from a man aged 40-50 years with active or convalescent COVID-19. The CDR3 runs from the conserved cysteine through the conserved F or W. D genes are given only for firm matches. Expanded clones are given a class, and other clones once, few, many or no size at all.

j_gene	v_gene	abundance	d_gene	CDR3aa	CDR3nt
TRBJ2-1	TRBV28	once	TRBD2	CASSLPGTSGRASWFF	TGTGCCAGCAGTTTACCCGGGACTAGCGGGAGGGCCTCTTGGTTCTTC
TRBJ1-5	TRBV30	.	.	CAWSVLGGNQPQHF	TGTGCCTGGAGTGTACTGGGGGGGAATCAGCCCCAGCATTTT
TRBJ1-5	TRBV30	.	.	CAWSGGGSNQPQHF	TGTGCCTGGAGTGGCGGAGGGAGCAATCAGCCCCAGCATTTT
TRBJ2-7	TRBV5-1	.	TRBD2	CASSLEARGTYEQYF	TGCGCCAGCAGCTTGGAAGCGCGGGGGACCTACGAGCAGTACTTC
TRBJ2-3	TRBV2	.	TRBD2	CASSRTSGVTDTQYF	TGTGCCAGCAGCAGGACTAGCGGAGTCACAGATACGCAGTATTTT
TRBJ2-4	TRBV27	.	.	CASSPPNTAKNIQYF	TGTGCCAGCAGCCCTCCTAATACAGCCAAAAACATTCAGTACTTC
TRBJ2-1	TRBV5-1	.	.	CASSSGHDTGYYNEQFF	TGCGCCAGCAGCTCCGGCCATGACACAGGATACTACAATGAGCAGTTCTTC
TRBJ2-7	TRBV15	.	TRBD2	CATSRLAGAAYEQYF	TGTGCCACCAGCAGATTAGCGGGAGCCGCCTACGAGCAGTACTTC
TRBJ1-1	TRBV3-1/TRBV3-2	.	.	CASSGTTANTEAFF	TGTGCCAGCAGCGGAACGACAGCGAACACTGAAGCTTTCTTT
TRBJ2-2	TRBV6-6	once	TRBD2	CASSWPGTSGTGELFF	TGTGCCAGCAGCTGGCCCGGGACTAGCGGGACGGGGGAGCTGTTTTTT
TRBJ1-2	TRBV28	.	.	CASSPPHVGGSNYGYTF	TGTGCCAGCAGCCCCCCTCATGTCGGGGGGAGCAACTATGGCTACACCTTC